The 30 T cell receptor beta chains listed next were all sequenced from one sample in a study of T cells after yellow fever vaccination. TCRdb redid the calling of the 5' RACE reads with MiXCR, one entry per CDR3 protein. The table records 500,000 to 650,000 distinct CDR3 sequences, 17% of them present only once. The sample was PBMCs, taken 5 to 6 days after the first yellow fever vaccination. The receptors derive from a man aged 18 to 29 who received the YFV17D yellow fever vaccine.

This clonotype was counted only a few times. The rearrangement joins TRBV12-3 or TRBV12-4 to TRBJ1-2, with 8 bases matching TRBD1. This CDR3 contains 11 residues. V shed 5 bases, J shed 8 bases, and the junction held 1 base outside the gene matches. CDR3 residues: CASSDRGGYTF. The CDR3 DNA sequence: TGTGCCAGCAGTGACAGGGGAGGCTACACCTTC.

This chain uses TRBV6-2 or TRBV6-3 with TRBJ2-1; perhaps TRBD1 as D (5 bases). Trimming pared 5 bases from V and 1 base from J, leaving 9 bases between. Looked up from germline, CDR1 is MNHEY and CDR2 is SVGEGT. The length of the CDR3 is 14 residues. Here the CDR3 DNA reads TGTGCCAGCAGTAAGGGGTATTCCTACAATGAGCAGTTCTTC. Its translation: CASSKGYSYNEQFF.

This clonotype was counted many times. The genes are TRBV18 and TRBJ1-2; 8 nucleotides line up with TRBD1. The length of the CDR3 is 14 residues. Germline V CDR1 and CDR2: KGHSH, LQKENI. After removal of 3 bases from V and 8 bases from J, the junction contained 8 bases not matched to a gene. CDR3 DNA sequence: TGTGCCAGCTCACCTAATGGACAGGGTGGAGGCTACACCTTC. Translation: CASSPNGQGGGYTF.

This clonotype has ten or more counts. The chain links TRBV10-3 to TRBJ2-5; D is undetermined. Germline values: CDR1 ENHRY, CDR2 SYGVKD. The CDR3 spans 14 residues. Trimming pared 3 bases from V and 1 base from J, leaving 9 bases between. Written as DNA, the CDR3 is TGTGCCATCAGTGACAAGGCCGTCCAAGAGACCCAGTACTTC. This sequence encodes CAISDKAVQETQYF.

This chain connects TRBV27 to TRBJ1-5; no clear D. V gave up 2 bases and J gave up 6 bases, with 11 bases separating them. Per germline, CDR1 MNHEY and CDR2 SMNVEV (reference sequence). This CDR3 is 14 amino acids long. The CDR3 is CASSLSAGIQPQHF. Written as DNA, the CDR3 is TGTGCCAGCAGTTTAAGTGCCGGTATTCAGCCCCAGCATTTT.

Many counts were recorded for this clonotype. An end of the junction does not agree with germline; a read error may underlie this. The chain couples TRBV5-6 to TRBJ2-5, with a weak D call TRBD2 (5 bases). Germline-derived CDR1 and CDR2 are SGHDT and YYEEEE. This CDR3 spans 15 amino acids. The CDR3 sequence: CASSLVRRSSPFGDF. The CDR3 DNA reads TGTGCCAGCAGCTTGGTCAGGAGGTCTAGCCCATTTGGGGACTTC.

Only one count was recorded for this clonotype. CDR3 amino acids: CASSYSGSLRLADTQYF. In nucleotides, the CDR3 is TGTGCCAGCAGTTACTCTGGCTCCCTGCGACTCGCAGATACGCAGTATTTT. This chain uses TRBV6-5 with TRBJ2-3; no definite D call. The CDR3 sequence is 17 residues long. Looked up from germline, CDR1 is MNHEY and CDR2 is SVGAGI. Trimming removed 0 bases at V and 4 bases at J, with 17 bases between.

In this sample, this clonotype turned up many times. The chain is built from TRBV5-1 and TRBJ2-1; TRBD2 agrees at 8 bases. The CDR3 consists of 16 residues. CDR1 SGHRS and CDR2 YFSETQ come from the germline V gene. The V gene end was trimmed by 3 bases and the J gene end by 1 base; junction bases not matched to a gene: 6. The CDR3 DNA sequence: TGCGCCAGCAGCTCCCTTAGCGGGGCGTCCTACAATGAGCAGTTCTTC. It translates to CASSSLSGASYNEQFF. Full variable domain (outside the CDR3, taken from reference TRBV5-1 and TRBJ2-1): KAGVTQTPRYLIKTRGQQVTLSCSPISGHRSVSWYQQTPGQGLQFLFEYFSETQRNKGNFPGRFSGRQFSNSRSEMNVSTLELGDSALYLCASSSLSGASYNEQFFGPGTRLTVL.

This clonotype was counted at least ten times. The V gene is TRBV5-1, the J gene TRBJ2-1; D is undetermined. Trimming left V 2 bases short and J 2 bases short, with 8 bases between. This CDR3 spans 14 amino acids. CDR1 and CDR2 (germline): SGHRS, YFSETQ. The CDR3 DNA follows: TGCGCCAGCAGCTTAGGGTCTGCCTACAATGAGCAGTTCTTC. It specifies CASSLGSAYNEQFF. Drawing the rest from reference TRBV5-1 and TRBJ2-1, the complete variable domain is KAGVTQTPRYLIKTRGQQVTLSCSPISGHRSVSWYQQTPGQGLQFLFEYFSETQRNKGNFPGRFSGRQFSNSRSEMNVSTLELGDSALYLCASSLGSAYNEQFFGPGTRLTVL.

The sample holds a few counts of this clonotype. This chain's CDR3 is CATSRGGRVTDTQYF. The CDR3 nucleotides are TGTGCCACCAGCAGAGGGGGGAGGGTCACAGATACGCAGTATTTT. This chain connects TRBV15 to TRBJ2-3, with 7 nucleotides matching TRBD2. Germline assignment: CDR1 LNHNV and CDR2 YYDKDF (reference sequence). V lost 1 base and J lost 2; bases outside the gene matches: 3. CDR3 length: 15 amino acids.

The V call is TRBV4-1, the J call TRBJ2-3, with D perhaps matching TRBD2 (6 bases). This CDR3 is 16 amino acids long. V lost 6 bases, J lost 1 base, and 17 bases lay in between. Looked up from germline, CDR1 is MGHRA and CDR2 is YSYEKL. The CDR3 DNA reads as TGCGCCAGCAGGCTGGCACTTGGCGGGGGCACAGATACGCAGTATTTT. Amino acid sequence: CASRLALGGGTDTQYF.

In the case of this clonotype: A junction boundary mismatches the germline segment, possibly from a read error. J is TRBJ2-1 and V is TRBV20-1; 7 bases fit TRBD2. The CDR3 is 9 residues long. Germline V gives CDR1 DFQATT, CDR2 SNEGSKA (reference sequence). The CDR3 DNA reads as TGCAGACTCGGGACTACCCTAGGCTTC. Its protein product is CRLGTTLGF.

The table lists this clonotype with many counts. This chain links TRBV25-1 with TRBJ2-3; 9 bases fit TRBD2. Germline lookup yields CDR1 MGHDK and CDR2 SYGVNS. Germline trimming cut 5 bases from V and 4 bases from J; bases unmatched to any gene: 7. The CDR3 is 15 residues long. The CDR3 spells CASSTLAGGPDTQYF. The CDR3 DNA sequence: TGTGCCAGCAGTACCCTGGCGGGGGGGCCAGATACGCAGTATTTT.

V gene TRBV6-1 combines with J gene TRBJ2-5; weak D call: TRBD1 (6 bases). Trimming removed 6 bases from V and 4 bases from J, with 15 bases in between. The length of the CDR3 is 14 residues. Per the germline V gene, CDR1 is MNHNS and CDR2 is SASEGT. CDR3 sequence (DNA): TGTGCCAGCAGCTCAGGACACAGGGCAGAGACCCAGTACTTC. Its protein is CASSSGHRAETQYF.

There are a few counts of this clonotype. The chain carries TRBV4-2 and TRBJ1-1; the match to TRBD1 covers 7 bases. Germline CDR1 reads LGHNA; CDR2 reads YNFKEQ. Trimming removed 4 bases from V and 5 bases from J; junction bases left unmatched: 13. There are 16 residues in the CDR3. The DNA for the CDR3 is TGTGCCAGCAGCCCTATACAGGGGAGCCGGGGGACTGAAGCTTTCTTT. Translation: CASSPIQGSRGTEAFF.

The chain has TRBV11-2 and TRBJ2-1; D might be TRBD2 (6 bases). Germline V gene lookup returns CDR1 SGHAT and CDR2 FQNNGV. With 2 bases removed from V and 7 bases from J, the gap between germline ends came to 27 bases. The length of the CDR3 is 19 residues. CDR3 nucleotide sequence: TGTGCCAGCAGCTTAAGACGTAGCCCGACCTTCTCCCGGGGGAATGAGCAGTTCTTC. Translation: CASSLRRSPTFSRGNEQFF. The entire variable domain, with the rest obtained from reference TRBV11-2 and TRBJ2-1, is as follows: EAGVAQSPRYKIIEKRQSVAFWCNPISGHATLYWYQQILGQGPKLLIQFQNNGVVDDSQLPKDRFSAERLKGVDSTLKIQPAKLEDSAVYLCASSLRRSPTFSRGNEQFFGPGTRLTVL.

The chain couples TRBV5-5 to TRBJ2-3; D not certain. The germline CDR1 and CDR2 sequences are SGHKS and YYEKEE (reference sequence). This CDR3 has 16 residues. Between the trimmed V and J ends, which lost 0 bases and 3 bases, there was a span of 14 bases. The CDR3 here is CASSLGADGMTDTQYF. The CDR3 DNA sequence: TGTGCCAGCAGCTTGGGCGCGGACGGCATGACAGATACGCAGTATTTT.

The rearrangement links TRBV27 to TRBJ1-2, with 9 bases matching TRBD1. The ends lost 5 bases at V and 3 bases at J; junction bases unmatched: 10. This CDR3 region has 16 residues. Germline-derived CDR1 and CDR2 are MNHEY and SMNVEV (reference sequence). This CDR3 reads CASSPPFGDRDYGYTF. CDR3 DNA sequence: TGTGCCAGCAGTCCCCCGTTTGGGGACAGGGACTATGGCTACACCTTC.

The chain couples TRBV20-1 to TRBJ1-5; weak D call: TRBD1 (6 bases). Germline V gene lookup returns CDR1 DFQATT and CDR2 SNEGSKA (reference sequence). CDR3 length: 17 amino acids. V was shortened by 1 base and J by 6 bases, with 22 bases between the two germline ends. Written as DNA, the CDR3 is TGCAGTGCTAGAGTTGGTGGGGGCAGGGAAGGTATTCAGCCCCAGCATTTT. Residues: CSARVGGGREGIQPQHF.

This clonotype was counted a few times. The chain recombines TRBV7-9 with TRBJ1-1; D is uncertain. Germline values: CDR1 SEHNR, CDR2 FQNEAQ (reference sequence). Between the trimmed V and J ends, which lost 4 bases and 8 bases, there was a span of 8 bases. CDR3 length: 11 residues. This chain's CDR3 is CASSSQVEAFF. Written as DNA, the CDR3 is TGTGCCAGCAGCTCTCAGGTCGAAGCTTTCTTT.

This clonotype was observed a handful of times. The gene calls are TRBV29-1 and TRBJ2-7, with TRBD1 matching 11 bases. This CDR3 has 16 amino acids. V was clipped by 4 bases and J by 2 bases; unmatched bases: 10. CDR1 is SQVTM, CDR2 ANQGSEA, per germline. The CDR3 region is CSVARTGGASAYEQYF. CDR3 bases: TGCAGCGTTGCCAGGACAGGGGGCGCCTCAGCCTACGAGCAGTACTTC.

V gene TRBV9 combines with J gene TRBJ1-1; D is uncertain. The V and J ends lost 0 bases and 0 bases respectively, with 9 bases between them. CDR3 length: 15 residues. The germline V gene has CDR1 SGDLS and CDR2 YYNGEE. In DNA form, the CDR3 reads TGTGCCAGCAGCGTAGTTCAGACAATGAACACTGAAGCTTTCTTT. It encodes CASSVVQTMNTEAFF.

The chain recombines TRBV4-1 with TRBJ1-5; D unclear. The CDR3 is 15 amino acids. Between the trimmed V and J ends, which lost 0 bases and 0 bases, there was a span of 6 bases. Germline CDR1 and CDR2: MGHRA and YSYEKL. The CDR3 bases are TGCGCCAGCAGCCAAGAAGGAGTTAGCAATCAGCCCCAGCATTTT. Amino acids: CASSQEGVSNQPQHF.

The CDR3 nucleotides are TGCGCCAGCAGCCAAGACCCAGGGGGCTATTACGAGCAGTACGTC. Protein: CASSQDPGGYYEQYV. V gene TRBV4-1 combines with J gene TRBJ2-7, with TRBD1 identical over 8 bases. CDR3 size: 15 residues. In germline, CDR1 is MGHRA, CDR2 YSYEKL. V dropped 0 bases and J dropped 4; count of bases not matched to a gene: 5.

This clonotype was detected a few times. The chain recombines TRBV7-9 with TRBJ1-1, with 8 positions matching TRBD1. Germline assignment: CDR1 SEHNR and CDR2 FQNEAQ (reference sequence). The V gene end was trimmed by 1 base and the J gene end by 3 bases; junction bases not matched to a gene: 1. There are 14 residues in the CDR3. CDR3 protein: CASSLVQGDTEAFF. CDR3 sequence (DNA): TGTGCCAGCAGCTTAGTACAGGGGGACACTGAAGCTTTCTTT.

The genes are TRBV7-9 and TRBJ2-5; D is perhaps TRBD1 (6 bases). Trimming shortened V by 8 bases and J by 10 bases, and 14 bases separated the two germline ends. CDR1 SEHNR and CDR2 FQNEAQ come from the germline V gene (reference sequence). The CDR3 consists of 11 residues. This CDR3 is CASSTGSGQYF. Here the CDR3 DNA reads TGTGCCAGCTCCACAGGGAGTGGCCAGTACTTC.

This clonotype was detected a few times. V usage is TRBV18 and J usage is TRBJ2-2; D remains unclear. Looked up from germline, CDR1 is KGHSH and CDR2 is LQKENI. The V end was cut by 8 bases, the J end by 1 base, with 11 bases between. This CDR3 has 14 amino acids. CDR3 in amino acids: CASLLGENTGELFF. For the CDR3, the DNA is TGTGCCAGCCTGCTCGGCGAGAACACCGGGGAGCTGTTTTTT. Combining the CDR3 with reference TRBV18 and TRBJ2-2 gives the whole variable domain NAGVMQNPRHLVRRRGQEARLRCSPMKGHSHVYWYRQLPEEGLKFMVYLQKENIIDESGMPKERFSAEFPKEGPSILRIQQVVRGDSAAYFCASLLGENTGELFFGEGSRLTVL.

The CDR3 DNA reads TGTGCCAGCAGTGAAGGACAGGGGCTGGCCGGGGAGCTGTTTTTT. Translated: CASSEGQGLAGELFF. The genes are TRBV2 and TRBJ2-2, with TRBD1 identical over 8 bases. The V segment lost 1 base and the J segment 6 bases; nucleotides outside the gene matches: 4. There are 15 residues in the CDR3. The germline CDR1 and CDR2 sequences are SNHLY and FYNNEI.

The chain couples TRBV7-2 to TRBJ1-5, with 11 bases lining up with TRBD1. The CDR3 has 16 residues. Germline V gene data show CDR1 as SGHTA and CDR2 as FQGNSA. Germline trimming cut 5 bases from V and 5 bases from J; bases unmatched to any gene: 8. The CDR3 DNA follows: TGTGCCAGCAGCGAACTAGGGACAGGGGGATATCAGCCCCAGCATTTT. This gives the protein CASSELGTGGYQPQHF.

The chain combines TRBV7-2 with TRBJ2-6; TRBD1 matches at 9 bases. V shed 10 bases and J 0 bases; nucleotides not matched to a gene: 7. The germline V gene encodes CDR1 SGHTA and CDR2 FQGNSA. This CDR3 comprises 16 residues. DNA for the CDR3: TGTGCCATCAGGGACAGGGCTCCCTCTGGGGCCAACGTCCTGACTTTC. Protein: CAIRDRAPSGANVLTF.